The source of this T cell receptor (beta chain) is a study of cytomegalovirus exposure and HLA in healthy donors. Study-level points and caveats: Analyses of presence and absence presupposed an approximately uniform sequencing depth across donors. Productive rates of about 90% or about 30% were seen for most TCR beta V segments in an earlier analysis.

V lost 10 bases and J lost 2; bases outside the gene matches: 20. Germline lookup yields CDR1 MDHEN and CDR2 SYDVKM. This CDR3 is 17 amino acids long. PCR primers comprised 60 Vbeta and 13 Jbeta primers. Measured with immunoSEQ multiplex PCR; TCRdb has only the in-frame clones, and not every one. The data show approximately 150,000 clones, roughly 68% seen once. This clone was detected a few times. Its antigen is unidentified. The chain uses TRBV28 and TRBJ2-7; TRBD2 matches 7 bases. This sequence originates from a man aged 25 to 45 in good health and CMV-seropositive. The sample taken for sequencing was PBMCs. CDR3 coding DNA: TGTGCCACCCGGAAGCAAGTAGCGGGCTCCCTCACCTACGAGCAGTACTTC. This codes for CATRKQVAGSLTYEQYF.